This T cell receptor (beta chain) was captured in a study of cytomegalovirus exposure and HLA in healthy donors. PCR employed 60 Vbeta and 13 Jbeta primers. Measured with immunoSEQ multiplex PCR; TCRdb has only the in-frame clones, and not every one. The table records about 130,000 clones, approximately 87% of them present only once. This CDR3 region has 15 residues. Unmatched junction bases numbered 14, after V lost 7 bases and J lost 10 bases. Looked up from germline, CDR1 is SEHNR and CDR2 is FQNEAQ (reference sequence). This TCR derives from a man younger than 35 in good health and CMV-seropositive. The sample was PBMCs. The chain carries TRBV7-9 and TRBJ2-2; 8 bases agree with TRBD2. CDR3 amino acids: CASILGSGGPEELFF. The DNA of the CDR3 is TGTGCCAGCATCTTGGGCAGCGGGGGCCCGGAGGAGCTGTTTTTT.